The next 27 T cell receptor beta chains were all read from a single sample in a study of blood T cell repertoires in COVID-19. This table comes from immunoSEQ multiplex PCR, and its TCRdb copy is limited to in-frame clones, with some not included. Of 250,000 to 300,000 clones detected, approximately 86% appear once; the ten largest clones hold about 2%. The sequencing input was peripheral blood. The source is a woman aged 45-65 years who had recovered from COVID-19.

In its sample, this clone was seen once. This sequence joins TRBV5-1 and TRBJ2-5, with 7 positions matching TRBD2. Germline CDR1 reads SGHRS; CDR2 reads YFSETQ. V was pared by 0 bases and J by 6 bases, with 8 bases of the junction left unmatched. The CDR3 runs to 15 residues. This CDR3 reads CASSLGGRDRKTQYF. CDR3 bases: TGCGCCAGCAGCTTGGGCGGGAGAGATAGGAAGACCCAGTACTTC.

This clone was found a few times. The chain couples TRBV3-1 (or the pseudogene TRBV3-2) to TRBJ1-5; no firm D call. V was trimmed by 0 bases and J by 6 bases, leaving 9 bases between them. CDR1 is LGHDT, CDR2 YNNKEL, per germline (reference sequence). The CDR3 length is 14 residues. CDR3 sequence (DNA): TGTGCCAGCAGCCAAGATAGAGGAGGTCAGCCCCAGCATTTT. Protein product: CASSQDRGGQPQHF.

The CDR3 coding sequence is TGCGCCAGCAGCTTGGAGAACGTACCCTACTACGAGCAGTACTTC. Amino acids: CASSLENVPYYEQYF. This chain connects TRBV5-1 to TRBJ2-7; D uncertain. The V gene's germline CDR1 is SGHRS and CDR2 YFSETQ. The V and J ends lost 0 bases and 3 bases respectively, with 13 bases between them. The CDR3 covers 15 residues.

This chain joins TRBV25-1 and TRBJ2-1; a weak D match, TRBD1 (6 bases). V shed 6 bases and J shed 8 bases, with 14 bases lying between them. Germline CDR1 and CDR2: MGHDK and SYGVNS. The CDR3 is 13 residues long. CDR3 amino acids: CASSRDIIDEQFF. CDR3 coding DNA: TGTGCCAGCAGCCGGGACATAATCGATGAGCAGTTCTTC.

This sequence joins TRBV21-1 and TRBJ2-3; TRBD1 is the table's D call and was not checked against the DNA. TRBV21-1 is designated a pseudogene. CDR3 size: 17 residues. The CDR3 loop is CASSKDGRPGDTDTQYF. CDR3 DNA: TGTGCCAGCAGCAAGGACGGTCGTCCAGGGGACACAGATACGCAGTATTTT.

The chain links TRBV9 to TRBJ1-5; tentatively, D is TRBD1 (5 bases). The V gene's germline CDR1 is SGDLS and CDR2 YYNGEE. There are 14 residues in the CDR3. Trimming took off 7 bases at V and 2 bases at J, with 13 bases between the two ends. The CDR3 loop reads CASGEGLGNQPQHF. CDR3 bases: TGTGCCAGCGGCGAGGGGCTTGGCAATCAGCCCCAGCATTTT.

The chain uses TRBV18 and TRBJ2-5; D uncertain. The ends were cut back, 1 base at V and 3 bases at J, with 6 bases in the middle. This CDR3 has 13 amino acids. Germline CDR1 reads KGHSH; CDR2 reads LQKENI. CDR3 bases: TGTGCCAGCTCACCACGGCCGAAAGAGACCCAGTACTTC. Translated: CASSPRPKETQYF.

This chain connects TRBV7-2 to TRBJ1-5, with D possibly matching TRBD1 (5 bases). Trimming left V 5 bases short and J 7 bases short, with 18 bases between. This CDR3 comprises 15 residues. Germline CDR1 SGHTA, CDR2 FQGNSA. CDR3 loop: CASSRGGRVRQPQHF. The CDR3 DNA is TGTGCCAGCAGCCGGGGAGGCAGGGTTAGACAGCCCCAGCATTTT.

The CDR3 is CASSHGTSGVYEQYF. Here the CDR3 DNA reads TGTGCCAGCAGTCACGGGACTAGCGGGGTATACGAGCAGTACTTC. The chain joins TRBV6-2 or TRBV6-3 to TRBJ2-7; 13 bases are a match to TRBD2. This CDR3 region has 15 residues. CDR1 is MNHEY and CDR2 is SVGEGT in the germline V gene. V was pared by 5 bases and J by 4 bases, with 5 bases of the junction left unmatched.

The rearrangement joins TRBV29-1 to TRBJ1-3, with TRBD1 matching over 7 bases. CDR1 and CDR2 (germline): SQVTM, ANQGSEA. The CDR3 length is 14 residues. Trimming removed 7 bases from V and 3 bases from J; junction bases left unmatched: 9. Here the CDR3 DNA reads TGCAGCGCTCGGACAGGCGACTTTGGAAACACCATATATTTT. It specifies CSARTGDFGNTIYF.

This rearrangement joins TRBV6-6 to TRBJ2-1; D is ambiguous. Germline V CDR1 and CDR2: MNHNY, SVGAGI (reference sequence). The CDR3 totals 13 residues. V was cut by 5 bases and J by 6 bases, with 11 bases left in between. The CDR3 DNA reads as TGTGCCAGCAGTCCCACACGAATCAATGAGCAGTTCTTC. Translating it yields CASSPTRINEQFF.

The genes are TRBV30 and TRBJ2-4, with 7 nucleotides matching TRBD1. The V and J ends lost 3 bases and 7 bases, in that order; junction bases with no gene match: 6. In germline, CDR1 is GTSNPN, CDR2 SVGIG (reference sequence). This CDR3 comprises 13 residues. CDR3 DNA: TGTGCCTGGAGCGAATCACAGGGGAACATTCAGTACTTC. Its protein is CAWSESQGNIQYF.

This chain links TRBV5-1 with TRBJ2-7; 7 nucleotides align to TRBD1. The CDR3 has 14 amino acids. CDR1 is SGHRS and CDR2 is YFSETQ in the germline V gene. The V and J ends lost 5 bases and 1 base, in that order; junction bases with no gene match: 6. CDR3 DNA sequence: TGCGCCAGCAGGCAATACAGGGGATCCTACGAGCAGTACTTC. Translated, it gives CASRQYRGSYEQYF.

The rearrangement links TRBV6-6 to TRBJ1-5, with TRBD1 matching over 7 bases. Germline loops: CDR1 MNHNY, CDR2 SVGAGI (reference sequence). CDR3 size: 15 residues. The CDR3 spells CATKDVGQANQPQHF. As DNA, the CDR3 is TGTGCAACCAAGGACGTTGGACAGGCCAATCAGCCCCAGCATTTT.

The rearrangement uses TRBV6-5 and TRBJ2-1; D gene uncertain. Looked up from germline, CDR1 is MNHEY and CDR2 is SVGAGI. CDR3 length: 11 amino acids. The germline V and J ends were trimmed by 5 bases and 7 bases, with 6 bases remaining between them. CDR3 region: CASSLRNEQFF. The CDR3 DNA reads as TGTGCCAGCAGTCTAAGAAATGAGCAGTTCTTC.

The chain employs TRBV7-9 and TRBJ1-4, with 10 bases fitting TRBD1. V trimming: 3 bases; J trimming: 6 bases; junction bases outside the gene matches: 4. The CDR3 covers 15 residues. Germline CDR1 reads SEHNR; CDR2 reads FQNEAQ (reference sequence). The CDR3 region has the DNA TGTGCCAGCAGCTTTGCGGACAGGGGGGATGAAAAACTGTTTTTT. Translated, it gives CASSFADRGDEKLFF. Together with reference TRBV7-9 and TRBJ1-4, the CDR3 gives the full variable domain: DTGVSQNPRHKITKRGQNVTFRCDPISEHNRLYWYRQTLGQGPEFLTYFQNEAQLEKSRLLSDRFSAERPKGSFSTLEIQRTEQGDSAMYLCASSFADRGDEKLFFGSGTQLSVL.

This clone occurred many times. The V gene is TRBV2, the J gene TRBJ1-4, with TRBD1 matching over 11 bases. This CDR3 is 14 amino acids long. The trim removed 5 bases at V and 10 bases at J, leaving 6 bases unmatched. Germline loops: CDR1 SNHLY, CDR2 FYNNEI. The CDR3: CASSSGTGGVKLFF. The CDR3 DNA reads TGTGCCAGCAGTTCCGGGACAGGGGGGGTAAAACTGTTTTTT.

The rearrangement uses TRBV7-2 and TRBJ1-4, with TRBD1 identical over 8 bases. There are 15 residues in the CDR3. CDR1 is SGHTA and CDR2 is FQGNSA in the germline V gene. The V and J ends lost 3 bases and 8 bases, in that order; junction bases with no gene match: 8. The CDR3 sequence: CASSFQTGVKEKLFF. Written as DNA, the CDR3 is TGTGCCAGCAGCTTCCAGACAGGGGTAAAAGAAAAACTGTTTTTT.

CDR3: CASMGTGRGQPQHF. Here the CDR3 DNA reads TGTGCCAGCATGGGAACAGGGAGGGGTCAGCCCCAGCATTTT. The chain employs TRBV6-5 and TRBJ1-5, with D maybe TRBD1 (6 bases). This CDR3 region has 14 residues. Trimming pared 7 bases from V and 6 bases from J, leaving 16 bases between. Germline V CDR1 and CDR2: MNHEY, SVGAGI.

This sequence joins TRBV18 and TRBJ1-4; unclear D gene. The V gene's germline CDR1 is KGHSH and CDR2 LQKENI. V gave up 3 bases and J gave up 7 bases, with 12 bases separating them. CDR3 length: 14 residues. CDR3 nucleotide sequence: TGTGCCAGCTCACCTTCTGAGGAAGCTGAAAAACTGTTTTTT. Its translation is CASSPSEEAEKLFF.

The rearrangement links TRBV13 to TRBJ1-2; a weak D match, TRBD1 (5 bases). The germline CDR1 and CDR2 sequences are PRHDT and FYEKMQ (reference sequence). This CDR3 is 14 amino acids long. V was shortened by 2 bases and J by 4 bases, with 11 bases between the two germline ends. For the CDR3, the DNA is TGTGCCAGCAGCTTAAAGGGGCGCGGCTATGGCTACACCTTC. Translated: CASSLKGRGYGYTF.

CDR3 residues: CASSLTVGEQFF. CDR3 nucleotides: TGTGCCAGCAGTTTAACAGTGGGTGAGCAGTTCTTC. The V call is TRBV28, the J call TRBJ2-1; D remains unclear. The CDR3 length is 12 residues. Looked up from germline, CDR1 is MDHEN and CDR2 is SYDVKM. The V gene lost 2 bases and the J gene lost 9 bases, with 8 bases spanning the gap.

For the CDR3, the DNA is TGCGCCAGCAGCTTGTCGGGGGTGGGGAACACTGAAGCTTTCTTT. Encoded protein: CASSLSGVGNTEAFF. The chain uses TRBV5-1 and TRBJ1-1; weak D call: TRBD1 (5 bases). CDR1 is SGHRS and CDR2 is YFSETQ in the germline V gene. Trimming removed 1 base from V and 1 base from J, with 11 bases in between. CDR3 length: 15 residues.

The chain couples TRBV24-1 to TRBJ2-1; TRBD2 matches at 8 bases. The CDR3 has 16 residues. The V and J ends lost 4 bases and 7 bases, in that order; junction bases with no gene match: 11. Germline values: CDR1 KGHDR, CDR2 SFDVKD. The CDR3: CATSEPPGGFTNEQFF. The CDR3 DNA reads as TGTGCCACCAGTGAACCTCCGGGGGGGTTTACGAATGAGCAGTTCTTC.

The chain joins TRBV18 to TRBJ2-1, with 12 bases aligning to TRBD2. CDR1 and CDR2 (germline): KGHSH, LQKENI. J lost 6 bases, V lost 4 bases, and 7 bases had no gene match. This CDR3 is built from 16 residues. In nucleotides, the CDR3 is TGTGCCAGCTCACTAGACAGGACTAGCGGGACCAATGAGCAGTTCTTC. Protein sequence: CASSLDRTSGTNEQFF. Full variable domain (missing parts from reference TRBV18 and TRBJ2-1): NAGVMQNPRHLVRRRGQEARLRCSPMKGHSHVYWYRQLPEEGLKFMVYLQKENIIDESGMPKERFSAEFPKEGPSILRIQQVVRGDSAAYFCASSLDRTSGTNEQFFGPGTRLTVL.

The chain combines TRBV4-1 with TRBJ1-6; TRBD1 matches at 9 bases. V shed 2 bases and J 7 bases; nucleotides not matched to a gene: 3. The CDR3 sequence is 15 residues long. Germline CDR1 and CDR2: MGHRA and YSYEKL. Here the CDR3 DNA reads TGCGCCAGCAGCCAACGTGGACAGGGGAATTCACCCCTCCACTTT. It codes for CASSQRGQGNSPLHF.

V gene TRBV4-1 combines with J gene TRBJ2-3, with TRBD2 identical over 10 bases. The CDR3 runs to 19 residues. CDR1 MGHRA and CDR2 YSYEKL come from the germline V gene. The V gene end was trimmed by 1 base and the J gene end by 5 bases; junction bases not matched to a gene: 15. The CDR3 bases are TGCGCCAGCAGCCAAGGGGATCTAGGTCTAGCGGGGGAACAAGATACGCAGTATTTT. This translates into CASSQGDLGLAGEQDTQYF.